Below, 12 T cell receptor beta chains from the same sample are listed, as sequenced in a study of technical replicates of blood from a handful of donors. Some clones are missing from TCRdb's copy, which holds only in-frame ones; the method was immunoSEQ multiplex PCR. The sample includes about 60,000 clones, 90% to 95% of them seen just once. Input material: PBMCs. The receptors originated from a human donor in good health. Some clones in this sample may be carry-over from other donors' samples.

The J gene is TRBJ1-2, the V gene TRBV4-3, with no clear D. The CDR3 is made up of 14 amino acids. Germline CDR1 LGHNA, CDR2 YSLEER. The ends were cut back, 0 bases at V and 6 bases at J, with 11 bases in the middle. The CDR3 reads CASSQDLSTNGYTF. The CDR3, as DNA: TGCGCCAGCAGCCAAGATCTCTCGACTAATGGCTACACCTTC.

The chain couples TRBV7-2 to TRBJ2-3; the match to TRBD2 covers 11 bases. Germline loops: CDR1 SGHTA, CDR2 FQGNSA. J gave up 0 bases and V 5 bases, and 1 base lay outside the gene matches. The CDR3 is 15 residues long. CDR3 amino acids: CASSRTSGSTDTQYF. DNA for the CDR3: TGTGCCAGCAGCCGGACTAGCGGGAGCACAGATACGCAGTATTTT.

This rearrangement joins TRBV5-8 to TRBJ1-5; unclear D gene. Trimming left V 0 bases short and J 0 bases short, with 7 bases between. Germline V lookup: CDR1 SGHTS, CDR2 YDEGEE. The CDR3 loop spans 15 amino acids. CDR3 sequence: CASSLESYSNQPQHF. Here the CDR3 DNA reads TGTGCCAGCAGCTTGGAGAGTTATAGCAATCAGCCCCAGCATTTT.

The V call is TRBV25-1, the J call TRBJ2-7, with 8 positions matching TRBD1. J was trimmed by 1 base and V by 7 bases; bases with no gene match: 6. Germline CDR1 MGHDK, CDR2 SYGVNS. The CDR3 sequence is 14 residues long. The DNA of the CDR3 is TGTGCCAGCACTGCGACAGGGGTATCCTACGAGCAGTACTTC. Its translation: CASTATGVSYEQYF.

CDR3 sequence: CATSRVPTSGRPNEQFF. The CDR3 DNA reads as TGTGCCACCAGCAGAGTCCCGACTAGCGGGAGGCCCAATGAGCAGTTCTTC. V gene TRBV15 combines with J gene TRBJ2-1; 13 nucleotides align to TRBD2. V was clipped by 1 base and J by 6 bases; unmatched bases: 6. Germline CDR1 LNHNV, CDR2 YYDKDF (reference sequence). There are 17 residues in the CDR3.

This clone was found many times. V is TRBV15 and J is TRBJ1-1, with 7 bases aligning to TRBD1. The CDR3 loop spans 15 amino acids. Unmatched junction bases numbered 9, after V lost 5 bases and J lost 3 bases. Germline CDR1 is LNHNV and CDR2 is YYDKDF (reference sequence). The CDR3, as DNA: TGTGCCACCAGCGGCCTGACAGGGCGATACACTGAAGCTTTCTTT. The encoded protein is CATSGLTGRYTEAFF. Drawing the rest from reference TRBV15 and TRBJ1-1, the complete variable domain is DAMVIQNPRYQVTQFGKPVTLSCSQTLNHNVMYWYQQKSSQAPKLLFHYYDKDFNNEADTPDNFQSRRPNTSFCFLDIRSPGLGDTAMYLCATSGLTGRYTEAFFGQGTRLTVV.

The chain is built from TRBV6-1 and TRBJ2-1; weak D call: TRBD2 (5 bases). CDR1 is MNHNS, CDR2 SASEGT, per germline. This CDR3 is built from 13 residues. The V and J ends lost 7 bases and 7 bases respectively, with 14 bases between them. CDR3 bases: TGTGCCAGCAAGCGCGGCGGGTATAATGAGCAGTTCTTC. Its translation: CASKRGGYNEQFF.

This sequence joins TRBV7-2 and TRBJ2-1, with TRBD2 as a possible D gene (6 bases). Germline V lookup: CDR1 SGHTA, CDR2 FQGNSA. This CDR3 spans 14 amino acids. Deletions cut 5 bases from V and 8 bases from J, with 16 bases between. The CDR3 spells CASSRTTSIDEQFF. The CDR3 bases are TGTGCCAGCAGCCGGACGACTAGTATCGATGAGCAGTTCTTC.

The chain couples TRBV23-1 to TRBJ2-3; the match to TRBD1 covers 8 bases. Being an ORF, TRBV23-1 has a function that is uncertain. Trimming took 6 bases from V and 2 from J; bases not matched to a gene: 1. CDR3 length: 13 residues. The CDR3 nucleotides are TGCGCCAGCAGGGACAGGGCCACAGATACGCAGTATTTT. This translates into CASRDRATDTQYF.

The rearrangement uses TRBV5-1 and TRBJ2-5, with a weak D call TRBD1 (5 bases). Trimming removed 4 bases from V and 5 bases from J, with 9 bases in between. The length of the CDR3 is 12 residues. CDR1 and CDR2 from the germline V gene are SGHRS and YFSETQ. The CDR3 loop is CASSHPGETQYF. CDR3 bases: TGCGCCAGCAGCCATCCAGGGGAGACCCAGTACTTC.

This chain connects TRBV19 to TRBJ1-2; 7 bases are a match to TRBD1. This CDR3 contains 15 residues. The germline CDR1 and CDR2 sequences are LNHDA and SQIVND (reference sequence). V lost 5 bases to trimming and J lost 1 base; unmatched junction nucleotides: 7. The CDR3 loop is CASSYPGQVNYGYTF. Here the CDR3 DNA reads TGTGCCAGTAGTTATCCCGGACAGGTTAACTATGGCTACACCTTC.

The genes are TRBV7-2 and TRBJ1-5, with D tentatively TRBD1 (5 bases). The V and J ends lost 5 bases and 2 bases respectively, with 13 bases between them. Germline V gene sequence: CDR1 SGHTA, CDR2 FQGNSA. CDR3 length: 15 residues. CDR3 amino acids: CASSLSGGRNQPQHF. The CDR3 DNA reads as TGTGCCAGCAGCCTGTCGGGGGGACGCAATCAGCCCCAGCATTTT.